This passage covers 13 T cell receptor beta chains from one sample sequenced in a study of stem cell transplantation in POMP-related autoinflammatory disease. Sequenced by immunoSEQ multiplex PCR; TCRdb stores in-frame clones only, minus some. The data show about 32,000 clones, around 88% seen once. The sequencing here drew on CD4+ T cells from PBMCs, taken before stem cell transplantation. The source is a human donor with POMP-related autoinflammation and immune dysregulation (PRAID).

J is TRBJ2-7 and V is TRBV2; 10 bases are a match to TRBD1. The germline V gene encodes CDR1 SNHLY and CDR2 FYNNEI. The length of the CDR3 is 16 residues. V trimming: 0 bases; J trimming: 4 bases; junction bases outside the gene matches: 6. The CDR3 region has the DNA TGTGCCAGCAGTGAAGCTAACTCGGGACAGGGGTACGAGCAGTACTTC. Translation: CASSEANSGQGYEQYF.

The V and J genes are TRBV2 and TRBJ2-1; possible D gene TRBD1, 5 bases. V lost 4 bases to trimming and J lost 4 bases, with 11 bases between them. The CDR3 is made up of 14 amino acids. CDR1 and CDR2 (germline): SNHLY, FYNNEI. The CDR3 is CASSAWTPYNEQFF. In nucleotides, the CDR3 is TGTGCCAGCAGTGCCTGGACACCTTACAATGAGCAGTTCTTC.

The chain carries TRBV20-1 and TRBJ1-2; D unclear. Germline V lookup: CDR1 DFQATT, CDR2 SNEGSKA (reference sequence). V was pared by 4 bases and J by 0 bases, with 3 bases between. This CDR3 region has 11 residues. CDR3 region: CSATANYGYTF. The CDR3, as DNA: TGCAGTGCTACAGCTAACTATGGCTACACCTTC.

This chain links TRBV4-1 with TRBJ1-1, with D unclear. Germline CDR1 is MGHRA and CDR2 is YSYEKL. Trimming stripped 2 bases from V and 2 bases from J, with 9 bases between. This CDR3 is 14 amino acids long. CDR3 nucleotide sequence: TGCGCCAGCAGCCAATTTCAGATTAACACTGAAGCTTTCTTT. Its translation is CASSQFQINTEAFF.

The chain couples TRBV11-1 to TRBJ1-2, with D possibly TRBD1 on 5 matching bases. V was trimmed by 5 bases and J by 2 bases, leaving 15 bases between them. The CDR3 runs 15 residues. Germline CDR1 is SGHAT and CDR2 is FQDESV (reference sequence). CDR3 DNA: TGTGCCAGCAGCCCTAGAAGGGGAGACAACTATGGCTACACCTTC. Translation: CASSPRRGDNYGYTF.

The chain combines TRBV21-1 with TRBJ2-3; the table's TRBD1 call for D was not verified on the DNA. TRBV21-1 is flagged as a pseudogene. The CDR3 sequence is 15 residues long. CDR3 loop: CASSTGQPRGDTQYF. The CDR3 nucleotides read TGTGCCAGCAGCACGGGACAGCCTCGCGGAGATACGCAGTATTTT.

In this sample, this clone turned up a few times. The CDR3 DNA reads as TGTGCCACCAGCAGGACAGGGAATCAGCCCCAGCATTTT. Its translation is CATSRTGNQPQHF. The V call is TRBV15, the J call TRBJ1-5, with TRBD1 matching over 7 bases. CDR1 is LNHNV, CDR2 YYDKDF, per germline (reference sequence). Unmatched junction bases numbered 0, after V lost 3 bases and J lost 4 bases. The CDR3 sequence is 13 residues long.

The chain joins TRBV29-1 to TRBJ2-1; the match to TRBD2 covers 7 bases. CDR1 and CDR2 from the germline V gene are SQVTM and ANQGSEA. This CDR3 is 15 amino acids long. The V and J ends lost 8 bases and 0 bases, in that order; junction bases with no gene match: 10. The CDR3, as DNA: TGCAGCACAACCCCCCGCGGGAGCTCCTACAATGAGCAGTTCTTC. The encoded protein is CSTTPRGSSYNEQFF.

The genes are TRBV19 and TRBJ2-4; perhaps D is TRBD1 or TRBD2 (5 bases each). The CDR3 runs to 16 residues. Trimming pared 7 bases from V and 4 bases from J, leaving 20 bases between. Germline loops: CDR1 LNHDA, CDR2 SQIVND (reference sequence). CDR3 nucleotides: TGTGCCAGTACCTCGTGGAGCTGGGGCGGGAAAAACATTCAGTACTTC. It is translated as CASTSWSWGGKNIQYF.

This sequence joins TRBV27 and TRBJ2-5; 7 bases match TRBD1. The CDR3 has 14 amino acids. The V gene end was trimmed by 5 bases and the J gene end by 2 bases; junction bases not matched to a gene: 5. Germline V gives CDR1 MNHEY, CDR2 SMNVEV (reference sequence). CDR3 in amino acids: CASSILRGQETQYF. The CDR3 DNA is TGTGCCAGCAGTATACTCAGGGGGCAAGAGACCCAGTACTTC.

The V gene is TRBV9, the J gene TRBJ2-2; D remains unclear. Germline-derived CDR1 and CDR2 are SGDLS and YYNGEE. CDR3 length: 13 residues. The V end lost 3 bases, the J end lost 1 base, and 4 bases lay between the germline ends. CDR3 sequence reads: CASSAQNTGELFF. DNA for the CDR3: TGTGCCAGCAGCGCGCAGAACACCGGGGAGCTGTTTTTT. Variable domain in full (rest from reference TRBV9 and TRBJ2-2): DSGVTQTPKHLITATGQRVTLRCSPRSGDLSVYWYQQSLDQGLQFLIQYYNGEERAKGNILERFSAQQFPDLHSELNLSSLELGDSALYFCASSAQNTGELFFGEGSRLTVL.

This clone was seen more than once but under ten times. The chain joins TRBV18 to TRBJ1-1, with TRBD1 matching 9 bases. This CDR3 has 14 residues. Germline CDR1 KGHSH, CDR2 LQKENI. The trim removed 6 bases at V and 4 bases at J, leaving 6 bases unmatched. This CDR3 is CASSPGQGGTEAFF. The CDR3 DNA follows: TGTGCCAGCTCCCCGGGACAGGGAGGCACTGAAGCTTTCTTT.

The count of this clone is one. This chain uses TRBV2 with TRBJ1-1; 8 nucleotides agree with TRBD1. The germline V gene has CDR1 SNHLY and CDR2 FYNNEI. V lost 6 bases, J lost 5 bases, and 5 bases stayed unmatched. CDR3 length equals 13 residues. CDR3 DNA: TGTGCCAGCAGGGACAGGGAGGGTACTGAAGCTTTCTTT. The encoded protein is CASRDREGTEAFF. Variable domain in full (rest from reference TRBV2 and TRBJ1-1): EPEVTQTPSHQVTQMGQEVILRCVPISNHLYFYWYRQILGQKVEFLVSFYNNEISEKSEIFDDQFSVERPDGSNFTLKIRSTKLEDSAMYFCASRDREGTEAFFGQGTRLTVV.